This entry describes one T cell receptor (beta chain). This clonotype was detected many times. No cognate antigen has been identified for it. The input lacks base qualities; no much larger clone sits a single base away. Libraries came from 5' RACE. The instrument was an Illumina HiSeq 2500. The second PCR ran for roughly 6 to 11 cycles and used a J-beta primer mix along with a sample-barcoded 5' primer. A unique molecular identifier was introduced onto each TCR beta cDNA molecule by a template-switch 5' adaptor carrying 12 random nucleotides. Each sample yielded at least 2.5 million CDR3-containing paired-end reads. First-strand cDNA was synthesized from all RNA with the Mint cDNA synthesis kit, primed by a TRBC-specific oligonucleotide. All cDNA was treated with uracil-DNA glycosylase and then went through a first 18-cycle PCR with the universal primers M1SS and BC2_uni_R. Concerning the study's data processing: Each sample was normalized by randomly selecting 1 million high-quality reads, each carrying a distinct molecular identifier. Reads with shared molecular identifiers were discarded instead of being binned into consensus sequences. MiTCR, set to a Q25 quality threshold and the strictest error-elimination algorithm, was used for CDR3 identification, clonotype clustering and error correction. A nonparametric unseen species model using Euler transformation provided a lower-bound estimate of total TCR beta diversity. TCRdb trimmed the raw reads at Q25, called clones with MiXCR and kept productive beta chains. Rows merge per CDR3 protein into single entries with the most common DNA and genes. TCRdb, not the original authors, processed these V and J calls. The sample table records roughly 900,000 distinct CDR3 sequences; roughly 50% of these occur just once. 13% of the sample rests with the top ten.

The data were taken from a study of blood T cells in healthy people across ages (dated by TCRdb to between 2014 and 2017). About the full investigation: In model experiments, template switching captured roughly one uniquely barcoded TCR beta cDNA molecule for every two T cells. Four age groups were formed from the donors: young (average approximately 16 years), middle-aged (roughly 38), aged (roughly 59) and long-lived (roughly 88). Two additional independent replicas of 1 million unique cDNA reads from the same blood draw were analyzed for two donors (one aged 18 to 30 and one aged 80 or older). The study measured age-related changes in TCR beta repertoire diversity using deep sequencing normalized with unique cDNA molecular identifiers. To avoid experimental bias, donors of different ages were spread randomly across the sequencing lanes.

Overall study results and their limits: Estimates of total diversity based on one million sequenced T cells were considered lower bounds and underestimates. The long-lived group showed more naive CD4+ T cells, fewer expanded clones and increased TCR diversity than the aged group, suggesting age selection. A strong correlation was found between observed TCR beta diversity and the percentage of naive T cells measured by flow cytometry. Since profiling was done on bulk unsorted PBMCs, naive and antigen-experienced compartments could not be conclusively compared. Donor CMV infection status was unknown, potentially confounding age-related changes in expanded clonotypes. Observed TCR beta diversity per million T cells fell roughly linearly with age, and a significant reduction was already apparent by age approximately 40.

Taken from cysteine to phenylalanine, the CDR3 has 15 residues. The retained sequence is limited to the CDR3, 45 bases, with the frame set at the first base. For CDR1 and CDR2, the germline V gene lists ENHRY and SYGVKD. Relative to germline, V is missing 4 bases and J is missing 1 base, with 2 bases of the junction outside any gene match. Donors were 30 to 45 systemically healthy Caucasian individuals from Russia aged roughly 6 to 95 years. Roughly 9 milliliters of peripheral blood were drawn from each donor into EDTA-treated Vacutainer tubes. Ficoll-Paque density-gradient centrifugation was used to isolate PBMCs, with at least 6 million per sample. Total RNA was extracted from PBMCs with Trizol reagent, with at least 6 micrograms obtained per sample. The percentages of naive CD45RAhigh/CD27high T cells were determined by flow cytometry on a PBMC aliquot from every donor.

The V gene is TRBV10-3 and the J gene is TRBJ2-7, with TRBD1 identical over 12 junction bases. This receptor was identified in a man aged 30-40 years in good health. Sequences were obtained from blood. The DNA is TGTGCCATCAGTGCGGGACAGGGGGCTTCCTACGAGCAGTACTTC. This is translated as CAISAGQGASYEQYF.